A single sample gave rise to the 12 T cell receptor beta chains below, sequenced in a study of cytomegalovirus exposure and HLA in healthy donors. The assay was immunoSEQ multiplex PCR, and TCRdb's table has in-frame clones only and misses some. The table includes approximately 160,000 clones, roughly 89% detected once. Source material: PBMCs. The receptors originated from a woman aged 18-29 years in good health and CMV-seropositive.

The CDR3 protein is CASSEAYSRTDTQYF. The CDR3, as DNA: TGTGCCAGCAGTGAAGCCTACTCTCGCACAGATACGCAGTATTTT. The V and J genes are TRBV6-1 and TRBJ2-3; D gene uncertain. The V gene's germline CDR1 is MNHNS and CDR2 SASEGT. V dropped 0 bases and J dropped 1 base, with 8 bases sitting between them. The CDR3 has 15 residues.

The chain couples TRBV28 to TRBJ2-7; TRBD1 matches 7 bases. Germline loops: CDR1 MDHEN, CDR2 SYDVKM. V lost 10 bases to trimming and J lost 3 bases; unmatched junction nucleotides: 6. The CDR3 extends over 12 amino acids. Here the CDR3 DNA reads TGTGCCACCGGGACAGACCTCTACGAGCAGTACTTC. Its translation: CATGTDLYEQYF.

This clone appeared once. J is TRBJ2-7 and V is TRBV7-2; TRBD2 might be the D (5 bases). Germline V lookup: CDR1 SGHTA, CDR2 FQGNSA. V was clipped by 1 base and J by 3 bases, with 19 bases between them. The CDR3 extends over 17 amino acids. The CDR3 is CASSLGERSGENYEQYF. DNA of the CDR3: TGTGCCAGCAGCTTAGGAGAAAGGAGTGGGGAGAACTACGAGCAGTACTTC.

V gene TRBV27 combines with J gene TRBJ2-7; a possible D gene is TRBD1 (6 bases). The germline CDR1 and CDR2 sequences are MNHEY and SMNVEV (reference sequence). This CDR3 has 16 residues. Trimming removed 0 bases at V and 2 bases at J, with 14 bases between. The CDR3 DNA reads TGTGCCAGCAGTTTATCCACGGGACACCAACCCTACGAGCAGTACTTC. Its protein is CASSLSTGHQPYEQYF.

V is TRBV30 and J is TRBJ2-7; tentatively, D is TRBD2 (7 bases). The germline V and J ends were trimmed by 6 bases and 3 bases, with 15 bases remaining between them. Per the germline V gene, CDR1 is GTSNPN and CDR2 is SVGIG (reference sequence). This CDR3 has 13 residues. The CDR3 region is CACRGASYYEQYF. CDR3 in DNA: TGTGCCTGTCGGGGGGCAAGTTACTACGAGCAGTACTTC.

The rearrangement links TRBV30 to TRBJ1-1; 8 bases match TRBD1. CDR1 and CDR2 from the germline V gene are GTSNPN and SVGIG (reference sequence). This CDR3 spans 13 amino acids. V was clipped by 0 bases and J by 10 bases; unmatched bases: 7. The CDR3 DNA sequence: TGTGCCTGGAGTGTACGCAGGGGGCGCCTAGCTTTCTTT. Amino acid sequence: CAWSVRRGRLAFF.

CDR3 amino acids: CASRRGGADSNQPQHF. Here the CDR3 DNA reads TGTGCCAGTAGACGAGGGGGCGCCGATAGCAATCAGCCCCAGCATTTT. V usage is TRBV19 and J usage is TRBJ1-5, with TRBD1 matching 7 bases. The V gene's germline CDR1 is LNHDA and CDR2 SQIVND (reference sequence). After removal of 6 bases from V and 0 bases from J, the junction contained 8 bases not matched to a gene. The CDR3 length is 16 residues.

This clone has just a few counts. This chain links TRBV6-1 with TRBJ1-3; D not resolved. Germline V CDR1 and CDR2: MNHNS, SASEGT. The CDR3 extends over 17 amino acids. Trimming removed 4 bases at V and 0 bases at J, with 16 bases between. The CDR3 here is CASSAYRETVSGNTIYF. The CDR3 bases are TGTGCCAGCAGTGCATACCGGGAAACGGTCTCTGGAAACACCATATATTTT.

This chain connects TRBV7-9 to TRBJ2-7, with a tentative D call TRBD2 (6 bases). The CDR3 runs to 14 residues. V lost 3 bases and J lost 6, with 15 bases in between. Germline CDR1 reads SEHNR; CDR2 reads FQNEAQ (reference sequence). As DNA, the CDR3 is TGTGCCAGCAGCTTTTCGGGGAGGCCTAGCGAGCAGTACTTC. It is translated as CASSFSGRPSEQYF.

V usage is TRBV29-1 and J usage is TRBJ2-1; 12 bases line up with TRBD2. Germline CDR1 is SQVTM and CDR2 is ANQGSEA. The CDR3 loop spans 16 amino acids. The V gene end was trimmed by 5 bases and the J gene end by 5 bases; junction bases not matched to a gene: 10. CDR3 sequence reads: CSVKGLAGLLHNEQFF. DNA for the CDR3: TGCAGCGTTAAAGGACTAGCGGGGCTCCTACACAATGAGCAGTTCTTC.

V gene TRBV2 combines with J gene TRBJ2-1; TRBD1 aligns across 7 bases. The CDR3 runs to 14 residues. Germline loops: CDR1 SNHLY, CDR2 FYNNEI. The ends lost 6 bases at V and 0 bases at J; junction bases unmatched: 2. The CDR3 DNA follows: TGTGCCAGCAGGACAGGGAGCTCCTACAATGAGCAGTTCTTC. Residues: CASRTGSSYNEQFF. Drawing the rest from reference TRBV2 and TRBJ2-1, the complete variable domain is EPEVTQTPSHQVTQMGQEVILRCVPISNHLYFYWYRQILGQKVEFLVSFYNNEISEKSEIFDDQFSVERPDGSNFTLKIRSTKLEDSAMYFCASRTGSSYNEQFFGPGTRLTVL.

This rearrangement joins TRBV14 to TRBJ1-4; a possible D gene is TRBD1 (5 bases). Per germline, CDR1 SGHDN and CDR2 FVKESK. The CDR3 totals 14 residues. The ends were cut back, 3 bases at V and 1 base at J, with 6 bases in the middle. CDR3 protein: CASSHGGTNEKLFF. CDR3 DNA sequence: TGTGCCAGCAGCCACGGGGGAACTAATGAAAAACTGTTTTTT.